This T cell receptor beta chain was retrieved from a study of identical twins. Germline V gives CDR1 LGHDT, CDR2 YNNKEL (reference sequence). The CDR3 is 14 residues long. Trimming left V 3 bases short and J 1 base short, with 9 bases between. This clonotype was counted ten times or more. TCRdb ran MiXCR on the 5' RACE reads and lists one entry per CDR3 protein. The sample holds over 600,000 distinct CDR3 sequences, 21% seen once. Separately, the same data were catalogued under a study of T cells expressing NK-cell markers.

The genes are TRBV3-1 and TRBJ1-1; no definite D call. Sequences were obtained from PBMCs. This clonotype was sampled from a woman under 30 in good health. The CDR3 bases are TGTGCCAGCAGCCACCTGGGGAAGAACACTGAAGCTTTCTTT. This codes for CASSHLGKNTEAFF.